This TCR beta chain is from a study of CD4 and CD8 cells across lung adenocarcinoma regions. As to this clonotype: One junction end does not reproduce the germline sequence, and a read error may be involved.

Via MiXCR, TCRdb re-called the PCR reads, giving one row per CDR3 protein. The sample carries about 20,000 distinct CDR3 sequences, about 53% recorded once. Localized lung adenocarcinoma, a non-small cell lung cancer, affected the donors. Sequencing was carried out using CD8+ T cells from the center of a lung tumor. This TCR came from a female donor with lung adenocarcinoma. The CD4 and CD8 labels of this study may be unreliable.

CDR3 DNA: TGCGCCAGGGGCCAAGCGGTCTCTGACCAAGATACCCAGTACTTC. Residues: CARGQAVSDQDTQYF. The chain uses TRBV4-1 and TRBJ2-5, with a possible D match to TRBD2 (5 bases). The germline gives CDR1 MGHRA, CDR2 YSYEKL. The CDR3 has 15 amino acids.